This entry features one TCR beta chain sequence. This clonotype has a count of ten or more. This receptor's antigen is unknown. Base-call qualities are not available, and no considerably larger clone is one nucleotide away. The data stem from a study of T cell repertoires in cytomegalovirus infection (dated by TCRdb to the late 2010s). Regarding the complete study: Donor HLA type was relevant to the analysis, because carriage of CMV infection together with the matching HLA type was indicated by public TCR beta signatures.

Including the terminal cysteine and phenylalanine, the CDR3 comprises 12 residues. The retained sequence is limited to the CDR3, 36 bases, with the frame set at the first base. V and J are truncated by 7 bases and 4 bases respectively, leaving an intervening sequence of 10 bases. From the germline V gene, CDR1 is SNHLY and CDR2 is FYNNEI. Beyond this particular receptor, the publication reports: In the ex vivo response, HLA-C-restricted CMV-specific TCR beta clonotypes were dominant, and in two of eight donors the single most frequent clonotype came from this HLA-C-restricted group. In both this cohort and an independent cohort of some 380 donors, the cumulative frequency of public TCR beta family members distinguished carriers of CMV infection plus the relevant HLA type.

Sequencer: Illumina HiSeq 1500. TCRdb applied fastp at Q25 and MiXCR to the public reads, then kept only in-frame beta chains. Rows merge per CDR3 protein into single entries with the most common DNA and genes. In all, the sample holds 76,000 or so distinct CDR3 sequences, and about 3.8% of those were seen once. The ten largest clones capture about 4.6% of the sample. This receptor was obtained from a human donor in good health (CMV status not recorded). Some clones in this sample may be carry-over from other donors' samples. Rearrangement joined TRBV2 to TRBJ1-2; TRBD1 is perhaps the D gene, given 5 matching bases. The source material was PBMCs. The nucleotide sequence is given as TGTGCCAGCATGGAGGGGCTCTATGGCTACACCTTC. The encoded protein is CASMEGLYGYTF.